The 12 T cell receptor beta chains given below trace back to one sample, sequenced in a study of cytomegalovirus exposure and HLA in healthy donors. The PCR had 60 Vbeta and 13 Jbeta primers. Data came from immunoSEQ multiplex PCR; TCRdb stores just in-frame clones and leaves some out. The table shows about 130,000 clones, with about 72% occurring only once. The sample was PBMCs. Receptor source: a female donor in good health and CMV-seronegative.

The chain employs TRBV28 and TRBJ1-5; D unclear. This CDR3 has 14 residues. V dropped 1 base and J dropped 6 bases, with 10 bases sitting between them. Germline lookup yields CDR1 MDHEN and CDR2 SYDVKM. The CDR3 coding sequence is TGTGCCAGCAGTTTATACACGGGAGGTCAGCCCCAGCATTTT. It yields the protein CASSLYTGGQPQHF.

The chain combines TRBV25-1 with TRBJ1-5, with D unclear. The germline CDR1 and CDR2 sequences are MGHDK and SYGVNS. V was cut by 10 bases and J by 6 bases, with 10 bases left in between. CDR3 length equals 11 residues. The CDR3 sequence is CATTGSQPQHF. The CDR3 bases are TGTGCCACGACGGGAAGTCAGCCCCAGCATTTT.

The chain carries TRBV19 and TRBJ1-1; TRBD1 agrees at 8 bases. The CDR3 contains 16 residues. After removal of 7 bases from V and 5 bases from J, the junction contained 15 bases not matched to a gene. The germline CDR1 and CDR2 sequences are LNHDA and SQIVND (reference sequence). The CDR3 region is CASKMRQGLSWTEAFF. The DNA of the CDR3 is TGTGCCAGTAAGATGAGACAGGGGCTTTCGTGGACTGAAGCTTTCTTT.

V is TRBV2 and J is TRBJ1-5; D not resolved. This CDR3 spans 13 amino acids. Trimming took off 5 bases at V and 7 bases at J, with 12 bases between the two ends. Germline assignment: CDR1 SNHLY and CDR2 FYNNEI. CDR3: CASSLIVEQPQHF. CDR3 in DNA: TGTGCCAGCAGTCTCATAGTGGAGCAGCCCCAGCATTTT.

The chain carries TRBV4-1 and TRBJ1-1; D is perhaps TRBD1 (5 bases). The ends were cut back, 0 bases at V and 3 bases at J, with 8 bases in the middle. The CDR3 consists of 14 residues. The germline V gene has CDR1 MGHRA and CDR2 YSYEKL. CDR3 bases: TGCGCCAGCAGCCAAGAGACAGAGGACACTGAAGCTTTCTTT. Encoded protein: CASSQETEDTEAFF.

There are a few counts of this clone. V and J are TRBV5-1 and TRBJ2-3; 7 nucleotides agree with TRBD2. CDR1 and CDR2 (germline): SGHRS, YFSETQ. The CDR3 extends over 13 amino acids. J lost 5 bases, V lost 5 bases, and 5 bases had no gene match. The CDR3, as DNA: TGCGCCAGCAGGGAGCCGGGGGGAGATACGCAGTATTTT. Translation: CASREPGGDTQYF.

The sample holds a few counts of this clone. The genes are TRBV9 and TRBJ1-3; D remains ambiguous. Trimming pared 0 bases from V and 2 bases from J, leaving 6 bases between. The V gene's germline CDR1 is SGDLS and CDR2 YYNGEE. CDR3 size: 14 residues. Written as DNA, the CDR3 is TGTGCCAGCAGCGTAGGCAGTGCTGGAAACACCATATATTTT. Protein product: CASSVGSAGNTIYF.

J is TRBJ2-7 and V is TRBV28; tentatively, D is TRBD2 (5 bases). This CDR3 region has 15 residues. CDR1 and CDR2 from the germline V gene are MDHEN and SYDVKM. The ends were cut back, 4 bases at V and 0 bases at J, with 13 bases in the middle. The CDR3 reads CASSSSRRYSYEQYF. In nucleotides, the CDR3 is TGTGCCAGCAGTTCCTCCCGGAGGTACTCCTACGAGCAGTACTTC.

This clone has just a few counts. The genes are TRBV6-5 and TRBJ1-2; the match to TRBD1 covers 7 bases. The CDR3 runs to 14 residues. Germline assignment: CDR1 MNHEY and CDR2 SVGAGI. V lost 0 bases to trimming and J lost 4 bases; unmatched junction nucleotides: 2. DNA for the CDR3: TGTGCCAGCAGTTACTCGCCAGGGGGCTATGGCTACACCTTC. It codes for CASSYSPGGYGYTF.

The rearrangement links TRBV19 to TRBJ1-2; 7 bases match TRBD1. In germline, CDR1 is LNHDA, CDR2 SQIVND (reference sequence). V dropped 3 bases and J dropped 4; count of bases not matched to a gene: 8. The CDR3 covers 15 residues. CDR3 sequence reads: CASSMSGGKTYGYTF. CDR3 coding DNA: TGTGCCAGTAGTATGTCAGGGGGTAAGACCTATGGCTACACCTTC.

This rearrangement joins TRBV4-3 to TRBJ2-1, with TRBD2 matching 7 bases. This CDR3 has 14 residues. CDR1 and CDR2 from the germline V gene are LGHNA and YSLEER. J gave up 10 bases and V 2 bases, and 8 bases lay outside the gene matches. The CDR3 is CASSQKGTTREQFF. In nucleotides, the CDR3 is TGCGCCAGCAGCCAAAAAGGGACTACAAGGGAGCAGTTCTTC.

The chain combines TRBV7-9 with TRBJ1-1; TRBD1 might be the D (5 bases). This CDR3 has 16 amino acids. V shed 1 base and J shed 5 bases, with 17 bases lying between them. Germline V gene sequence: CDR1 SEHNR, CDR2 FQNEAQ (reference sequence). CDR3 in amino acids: CASSLGAAGRITEAFF. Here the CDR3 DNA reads TGTGCCAGCAGCTTAGGGGCTGCAGGGCGGATTACTGAAGCTTTCTTT.